This record covers a single TCR beta chain. The record originates from a study of blood T cell repertoires in COVID-19. The CDR3 is 16 residues long. J gave up 1 base and V 4 bases, and 6 bases lay outside the gene matches. Per germline, CDR1 SEHNR and CDR2 FQNEAQ (reference sequence). Generated by immunoSEQ multiplex PCR, the TCRdb table keeps only in-frame clones and is missing some. This sample carries hundreds of thousands of clones, 88% of them seen once, and the ten largest clones take around 0.78%. The sequence was collected from a woman in her thirties with acute or convalescent COVID-19. The chain is built from TRBV7-9 and TRBJ2-4; 8 bases match TRBD2. Sequences were obtained from peripheral blood. This CDR3 is CASSSTSGAAKNIQYF. In nucleotides, the CDR3 is TGTGCCAGCAGCTCTACTAGCGGTGCGGCCAAAAACATTCAGTACTTC. Complete variable domain (other parts from reference TRBV7-9 and TRBJ2-4): DTGVSQNPRHKITKRGQNVTFRCDPISEHNRLYWYRQTLGQGPEFLTYFQNEAQLEKSRLLSDRFSAERPKGSFSTLEIQRTEQGDSAMYLCASSSTSGAAKNIQYFGAGTRLSVL.